This passage covers 24 T cell receptor beta chains from one sample sequenced in a study of shared clonotypes between healthy human individuals. Clones were read by immunoSEQ multiplex PCR, and TCRdb kept only the in-frame ones, dropping some. The repertoire holds about 110,000 clones, with 68% as singletons. The sample was memory CD8+ T cells sorted from blood. Subset given: CD45RO+ cells pooled with CCR7-negative TemRA cells. The receptor source for this set is a woman aged 30 to 39 in good health.

DNA of the CDR3: TGTGCCAGTAGAAGGGGACAGATCGCGAACACCGGGGAGCTGTTTTTT. Its protein product is CASRRGQIANTGELFF. V gene TRBV19 combines with J gene TRBJ2-2, with 7 nucleotides matching TRBD1. Germline CDR1 is LNHDA and CDR2 is SQIVND (reference sequence). The CDR3 is 16 residues long. The ends lost 6 bases at V and 0 bases at J; junction bases unmatched: 7. Based on the CDR3 plus reference TRBV19 and TRBJ2-2, the full variable domain is DGGITQSPKYLFRKEGQNVTLSCEQNLNHDAMYWYRQDPGQGLRLIYYSQIVNDFQKGDIAEGYSVSREKKESFPLTVTSAQKNPTAFYLCASRRGQIANTGELFFGEGSRLTVL.

Details on this clone: Just one base apart from a much larger clone, this may be a read error. This chain uses TRBV27 with TRBJ2-7, with D possibly matching TRBD1 (6 bases). The germline V gene encodes CDR1 MNHEY and CDR2 SMNVEV (reference sequence). There are 9 residues in the CDR3. CDR3 amino acids: CASGGPSVF. The CDR3 nucleotides read TGTGCCAGCGGGGGCCCGTCAGTCTTC.

This chain links TRBV2 with TRBJ1-2; D is unresolved. The CDR3 totals 12 residues. V gave up 6 bases and J gave up 2 bases, with 7 bases separating them. Per germline, CDR1 SNHLY and CDR2 FYNNEI. CDR3 DNA: TGTGCCAGCAGGGACGGGAACTATGGCTACACCTTC. It translates to CASRDGNYGYTF.

V usage is TRBV28 and J usage is TRBJ2-7, with 11 bases that match TRBD1. The V gene's germline CDR1 is MDHEN and CDR2 SYDVKM. The CDR3 contains 14 residues. The V and J ends lost 8 bases and 3 bases, in that order; junction bases with no gene match: 6. The CDR3 sequence is CASGSGQGVYEQYF. Written as DNA, the CDR3 is TGTGCCAGCGGATCGGGACAGGGGGTCTACGAGCAGTACTTC.

V usage is TRBV25-1 and J usage is TRBJ1-1, with D unclear. Germline V gene data show CDR1 as MGHDK and CDR2 as SYGVNS. The CDR3 sequence is 14 residues long. V lost 2 bases, J lost 8 bases, and 15 bases lay in between. The CDR3 nucleotides are TGTGCCAGCAGTGAAAGTGGTGACCAACAAGAAGCTTTCTTT. It is translated as CASSESGDQQEAFF.

The chain joins TRBV7-9 to TRBJ1-2; D call uncertain. V dropped 0 bases and J dropped 4 bases, with 12 bases sitting between them. Per the germline V gene, CDR1 is SEHNR and CDR2 is FQNEAQ (reference sequence). CDR3 size: 15 residues. The CDR3 coding sequence is TGTGCCAGCAGCTTAGCGGGAATGGTCCCCTATGGCTACACCTTC. Its translation: CASSLAGMVPYGYTF.

The chain links TRBV7-6 to TRBJ2-7; 8 bases are shared with TRBD1. Losses at the gene ends were 4 bases for V and 8 bases for J; bases not matched to a gene: 10. Per the germline V gene, CDR1 is SGHVS and CDR2 is FNYEAQ. The CDR3 is made up of 14 amino acids. CDR3 bases: TGTGCCAGCAGCTCCGGGACAGGACCTGGAAAGCAGTACTTC. Translated, it gives CASSSGTGPGKQYF.

This chain uses TRBV28 with TRBJ1-1; D is uncertain. This CDR3 has 15 amino acids. Germline V lookup: CDR1 MDHEN, CDR2 SYDVKM. The V and J ends lost 5 bases and 1 base respectively, with 14 bases between them. The CDR3: CASSPIFGKNTEAFF. The CDR3 DNA is TGTGCCAGCAGTCCCATTTTCGGGAAGAACACTGAAGCTTTCTTT.

This rearrangement joins TRBV5-7 to TRBJ1-2; 7 nucleotides align to TRBD1. TRBV5-7 counts as an open reading frame of uncertain function. J was trimmed by 3 bases and V by 3 bases; bases with no gene match: 2. The CDR3 runs to 13 residues. CDR3 amino acids: CASSSGQDYGYTF. The CDR3 coding sequence is TGTGCCAGCAGCTCCGGACAGGACTATGGCTACACCTTC.

This clone occurred a few times. The chain combines TRBV5-1 with TRBJ2-7, with D possibly TRBD2 on 6 matching bases. The CDR3 consists of 13 residues. CDR1 and CDR2 (germline): SGHRS, YFSETQ. V was pared by 4 bases and J by 9 bases, with 17 bases between. As DNA, the CDR3 is TGCGCCAGCAGCATCGGGACTGCCGCCATGCAGTACTTC. Amino acids: CASSIGTAAMQYF.

This clone was counted once. The genes are TRBV28 and TRBJ2-3; perhaps D is TRBD1 or TRBD2 (5 bases each). Germline CDR1 and CDR2: MDHEN and SYDVKM. The CDR3 contains 17 residues. Between the trimmed V and J ends, which lost 4 bases and 1 base, there was a span of 18 bases. The CDR3 region is CASSSTAGTLGTDTQYF. The CDR3, as DNA: TGTGCCAGCAGTTCCACCGCCGGGACGCTTGGCACAGATACGCAGTATTTT.

The J gene is TRBJ2-3, the V gene TRBV15; D not certain. The V end lost 5 bases, the J end lost 0 bases, and 15 bases lay between the germline ends. This CDR3 contains 16 residues. Germline loops: CDR1 LNHNV, CDR2 YYDKDF (reference sequence). The CDR3 DNA reads TGTGCCACCAGCTCCCTGGTCGGTTCTAGCACAGATACGCAGTATTTT. Protein product: CATSSLVGSSTDTQYF.

This clone showed up just once. The rearrangement joins TRBV7-2 to TRBJ1-2, with a tentative D call TRBD1 (6 bases). V was trimmed by 5 bases and J by 2 bases, leaving 15 bases between them. Germline CDR1 and CDR2: SGHTA and FQGNSA. The CDR3 runs 15 residues. In nucleotides, the CDR3 is TGTGCCAGCAGCCGTGAGGGGGGGCGAAACTATGGCTACACCTTC. Translating gives CASSREGGRNYGYTF.

A note on this clone: The junction departs from the called germline gene at one end, perhaps through a read error. The V and J genes are TRBV6-5 and TRBJ1-4, with D possibly being TRBD1 (6 bases). Per germline, CDR1 MNHEY and CDR2 SVGAGI. This CDR3 spans 15 amino acids. The CDR3 nucleotides read TGTGCCAGCAGAATAAGGGGACATCCGAATGGAAAACTGTTTTTT. Residues: CASRIRGHPNGKLFF.

This clone was picked up many times. The J gene is TRBJ2-2, the V gene TRBV6-5; possible D gene TRBD1, 5 bases. Trimming removed 0 bases at V and 4 bases at J, with 9 bases between. Germline CDR1 MNHEY, CDR2 SVGAGI. This CDR3 is 15 amino acids long. This CDR3 is CASSYSRQSTGELFF. CDR3 nucleotide sequence: TGTGCCAGCAGTTACTCTAGACAGTCCACCGGGGAGCTGTTTTTT.

V is TRBV2 and J is TRBJ2-7; possibly TRBD2 for D (5 bases). Per germline, CDR1 SNHLY and CDR2 FYNNEI. There are 14 residues in the CDR3. V was cut by 4 bases and J by 6 bases, with 16 bases left in between. The CDR3 is CASSGLIDRGEQYF. The CDR3 nucleotides are TGTGCCAGCAGTGGACTGATAGATCGGGGCGAGCAGTACTTC.

The rearrangement joins TRBV11-2 to TRBJ2-5; no firm D call. Trimming left V 5 bases short and J 4 bases short, with 11 bases between. This CDR3 is 13 amino acids long. Per germline, CDR1 SGHAT and CDR2 FQNNGV. Here the CDR3 DNA reads TGTGCCAGCAGCCCCCCTTCGGTAGAGACCCAGTACTTC. Residues: CASSPPSVETQYF.

The chain recombines TRBV28 with TRBJ2-7; tentative D call: TRBD1 (6 bases). The CDR3 spans 13 residues. Trimming took 3 bases from V and 5 from J, leaving 11 bases between them. Germline-derived CDR1 and CDR2 are MDHEN and SYDVKM. The CDR3 nucleotides are TGTGCCAGCAGTTTTCCAGGGGTAGACGAGCAGTACTTC. Residues: CASSFPGVDEQYF. Complete variable domain (other parts from reference TRBV28 and TRBJ2-7): DVKVTQSSRYLVKRTGEKVFLECVQDMDHENMFWYRQDPGLGLRLIYFSYDVKMKEKGDIPEGYSVSREKKERFSLILESASTNQTSMYLCASSFPGVDEQYFGPGTRLTVT.

This clone was seen a few times. This chain connects TRBV6-1 to TRBJ2-3; TRBD2 agrees at 12 bases. CDR3 size: 19 residues. Germline CDR1 is MNHNS and CDR2 is SASEGT. V was clipped by 0 bases and J by 0 bases; unmatched bases: 7. The CDR3 coding sequence is TGTGCCAGCAGTGAAGCCGTACCGGGACTAGCGGGTAGCACAGATACGCAGTATTTT. As protein: CASSEAVPGLAGSTDTQYF.

As concerns this clone: With a far larger clone one base away, a read error is the likely cause. The rearrangement uses TRBV4-1 and TRBJ2-7, with 10 bases matching TRBD1. The CDR3 consists of 15 residues. Trimming cost V 4 bases and J 3 bases; bases outside gene matches: 6. Per germline, CDR1 MGHRA and CDR2 YSYEKL. CDR3: CASSPGTGEDYEQYF. CDR3 DNA: TGCGCCAGCAGCCCAGGGACAGGGGAGGACTACGAGCAGTACTTC.

CDR3 amino acids: CASSVLGGQGGTDTQYF. CDR3 in DNA: TGTGCCAGCAGTGTCCTAGGGGGTCAGGGAGGAACAGATACGCAGTATTTT. The chain is built from TRBV28 and TRBJ2-3; either TRBD1 or TRBD2 may fit D (6 bases each). CDR3 size: 17 residues. Germline CDR1 is MDHEN and CDR2 is SYDVKM. Trimming left V 5 bases short and J 3 bases short, with 21 bases between.

This clone was observed a single time. The rearrangement links TRBV28 to TRBJ1-5; perhaps TRBD1 as D (5 bases). V dropped 6 bases and J dropped 4 bases, with 13 bases sitting between them. CDR3 length: 14 residues. Germline V gene data show CDR1 as MDHEN and CDR2 as SYDVKM. This chain's CDR3 is CASSTDRGNQPQHF. The CDR3 DNA follows: TGTGCCAGCAGCACAGACAGAGGGAATCAGCCCCAGCATTTT.

This clone was picked up many times. This chain uses TRBV9 with TRBJ2-7; possibly TRBD2 for D (6 bases). The germline V and J ends were trimmed by 2 bases and 5 bases, with 11 bases remaining between them. This CDR3 region has 13 residues. CDR1 is SGDLS, CDR2 YYNGEE, per germline. CDR3 region: CASSVGGLDEQYF. DNA for the CDR3: TGTGCCAGCAGCGTTGGAGGGTTGGACGAGCAGTACTTC.

Worth noting for this clone: Other DNA sequences in this specimen translate into the identical CDR3. The chain uses TRBV7-9 and TRBJ2-1; D might be TRBD2 (7 bases). This CDR3 has 16 amino acids. V lost 5 bases, J lost 4 bases, and 18 bases lay in between. Germline-derived CDR1 and CDR2 are SEHNR and FQNEAQ (reference sequence). The CDR3 reads CASSPRGGSVYNEQFF. The CDR3 DNA is TGTGCCAGCAGCCCCAGGGGAGGGAGCGTGTACAATGAGCAGTTCTTC.